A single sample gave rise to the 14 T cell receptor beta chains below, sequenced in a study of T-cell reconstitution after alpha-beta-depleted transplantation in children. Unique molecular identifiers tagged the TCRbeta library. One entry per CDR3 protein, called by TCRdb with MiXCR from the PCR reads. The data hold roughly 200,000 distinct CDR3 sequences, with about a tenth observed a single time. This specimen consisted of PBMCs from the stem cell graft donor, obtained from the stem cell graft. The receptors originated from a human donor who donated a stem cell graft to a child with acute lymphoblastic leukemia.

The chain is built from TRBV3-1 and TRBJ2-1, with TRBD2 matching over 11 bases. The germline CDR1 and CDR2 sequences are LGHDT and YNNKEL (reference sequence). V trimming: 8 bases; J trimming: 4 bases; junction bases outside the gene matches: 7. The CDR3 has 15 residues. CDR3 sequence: CASSQLAGAYNEQFF. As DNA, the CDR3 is TGTGCCAGCTCCCAACTAGCGGGGGCTTACAATGAGCAGTTCTTC.

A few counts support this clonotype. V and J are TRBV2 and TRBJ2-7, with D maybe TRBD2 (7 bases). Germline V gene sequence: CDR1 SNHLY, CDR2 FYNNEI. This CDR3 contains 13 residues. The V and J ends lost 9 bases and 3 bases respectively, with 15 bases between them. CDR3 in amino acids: CASRRGAGYEQYF. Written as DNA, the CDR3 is TGTGCCAGTAGACGGGGGGCAGGCTACGAGCAGTACTTC.

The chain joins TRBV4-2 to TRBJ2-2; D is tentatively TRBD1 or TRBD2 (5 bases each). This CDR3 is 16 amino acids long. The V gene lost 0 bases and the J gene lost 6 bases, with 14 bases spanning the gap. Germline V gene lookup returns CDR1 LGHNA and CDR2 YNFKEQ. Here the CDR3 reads CASSQETQRGAGELFF. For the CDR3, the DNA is TGTGCCAGCAGCCAAGAAACCCAGCGAGGGGCCGGGGAGCTGTTTTTT.

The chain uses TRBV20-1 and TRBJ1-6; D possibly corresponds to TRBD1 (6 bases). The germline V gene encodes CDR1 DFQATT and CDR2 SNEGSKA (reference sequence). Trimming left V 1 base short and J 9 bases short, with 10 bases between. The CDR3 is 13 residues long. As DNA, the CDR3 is TGCAGTGCTAGAGTAAGGGGGTTTTCACCCCTCCACTTT. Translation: CSARVRGFSPLHF.

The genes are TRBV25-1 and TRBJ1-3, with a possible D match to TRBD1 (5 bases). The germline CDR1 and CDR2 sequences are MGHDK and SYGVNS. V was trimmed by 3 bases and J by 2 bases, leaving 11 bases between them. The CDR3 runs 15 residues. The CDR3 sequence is CASSEPGLTGNTIYF. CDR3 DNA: TGTGCCAGCAGTGAGCCGGGACTAACTGGAAACACCATATATTTT. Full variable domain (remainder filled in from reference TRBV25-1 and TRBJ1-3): EADIYQTPRYLVIGTGKKITLECSQTMGHDKMYWYQQDPGMELHLIHYSYGVNSTEKGDLSSESTVSRIRTEHFPLTLESARPSHTSQYLCASSEPGLTGNTIYFGEGSWLTVV.

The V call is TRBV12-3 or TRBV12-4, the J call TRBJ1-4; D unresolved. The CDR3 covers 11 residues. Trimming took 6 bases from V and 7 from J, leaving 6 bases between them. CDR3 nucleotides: TGTGCCAGCAGGGGGAGTGAAAAACTGTTTTTT. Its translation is CASRGSEKLFF.

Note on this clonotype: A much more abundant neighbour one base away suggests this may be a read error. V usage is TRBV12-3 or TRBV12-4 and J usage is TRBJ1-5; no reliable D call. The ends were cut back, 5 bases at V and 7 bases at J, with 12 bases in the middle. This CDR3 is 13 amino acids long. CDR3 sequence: CASSAGSKQPQHF. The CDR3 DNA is TGTGCCAGCAGTGCGGGCAGTAAACAGCCCCAGCATTTT.

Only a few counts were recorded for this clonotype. CDR3 DNA sequence: TGTGCCAGCAGTTACTCGACAGGGGTGAACTATGGCTACACCTTC. Its protein is CASSYSTGVNYGYTF. The V call is TRBV6-5, the J call TRBJ1-2, with TRBD1 identical over 8 bases. Unmatched junction bases numbered 2, after V lost 0 bases and J lost 2 bases. This CDR3 contains 15 residues. Germline V gene lookup returns CDR1 MNHEY and CDR2 SVGAGI.

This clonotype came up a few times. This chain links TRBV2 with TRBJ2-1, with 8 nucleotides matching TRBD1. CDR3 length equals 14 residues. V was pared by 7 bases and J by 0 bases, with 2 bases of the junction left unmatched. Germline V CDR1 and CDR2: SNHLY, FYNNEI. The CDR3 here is CASTDRGSYNEQFF. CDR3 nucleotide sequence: TGTGCCAGCACAGACAGGGGCTCCTACAATGAGCAGTTCTTC.

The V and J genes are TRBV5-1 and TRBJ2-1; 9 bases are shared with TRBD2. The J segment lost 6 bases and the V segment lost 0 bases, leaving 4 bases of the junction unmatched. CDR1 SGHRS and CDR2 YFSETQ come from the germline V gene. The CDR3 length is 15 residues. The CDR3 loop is CASSLEAGGINEQFF. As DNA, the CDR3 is TGCGCCAGCAGCTTGGAGGCGGGGGGGATCAATGAGCAGTTCTTC.

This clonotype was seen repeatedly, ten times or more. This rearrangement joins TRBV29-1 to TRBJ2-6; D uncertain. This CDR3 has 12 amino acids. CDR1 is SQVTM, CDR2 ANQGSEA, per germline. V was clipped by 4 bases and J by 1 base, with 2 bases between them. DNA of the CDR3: TGCAGCGTTGGATCTGGGGCCAACGTCCTGACTTTC. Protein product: CSVGSGANVLTF.

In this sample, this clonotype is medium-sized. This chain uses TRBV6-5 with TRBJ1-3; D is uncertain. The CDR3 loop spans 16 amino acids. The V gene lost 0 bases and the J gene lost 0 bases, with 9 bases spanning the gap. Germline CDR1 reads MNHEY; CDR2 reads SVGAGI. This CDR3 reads CASSYSGGGSGNTIYF. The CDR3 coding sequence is TGTGCCAGCAGTTACTCGGGAGGTGGCTCTGGAAACACCATATATTTT.

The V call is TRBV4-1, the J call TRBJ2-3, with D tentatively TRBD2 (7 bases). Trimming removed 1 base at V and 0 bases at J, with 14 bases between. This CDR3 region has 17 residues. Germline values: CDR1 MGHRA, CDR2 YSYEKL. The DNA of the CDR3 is TGCGCCAGCAGCCAAGGGGAGGGGGGACTTAGCACAGATACGCAGTATTTT. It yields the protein CASSQGEGGLSTDTQYF.

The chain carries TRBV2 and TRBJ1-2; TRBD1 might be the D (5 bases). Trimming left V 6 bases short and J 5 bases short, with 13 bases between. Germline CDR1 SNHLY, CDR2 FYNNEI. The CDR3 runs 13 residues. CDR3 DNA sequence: TGTGCCAGCAGCGCCGGGACGGATTATGGCTACACCTTC. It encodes CASSAGTDYGYTF.